The 14 T cell receptor beta chains listed next were all sequenced from one sample in a study of cytomegalovirus exposure and HLA in healthy donors. Both 60 Vbeta primers and 13 Jbeta primers went into the PCR. Libraries were prepared by immunoSEQ multiplex PCR; TCRdb keeps only in-frame clonotypes and omits some of them. Of some 110,000 clones listed, roughly 15% were seen once; the top ten hold roughly 0.89%. Specimen: PBMCs. These receptor sequences come from a female donor in good health and CMV-seronegative.

This chain uses TRBV19 with TRBJ2-2; TRBD1 matches 9 bases. This CDR3 has 17 residues. V dropped 0 bases and J dropped 3; count of bases not matched to a gene: 5. The germline V gene encodes CDR1 LNHDA and CDR2 SQIVND (reference sequence). CDR3 in DNA: TGTGCCAGTAGTATAGACACAGGGGGCGCCTACACCGGGGAGCTGTTTTTT. Protein: CASSIDTGGAYTGELFF.

This chain joins TRBV23-1 and TRBJ1-3; TRBD1 might be the D (5 bases). TRBV23-1 is flagged as an ORF with uncertain function. Deletions cut 6 bases from V and 3 bases from J, with 12 bases between. This CDR3 has 14 residues. DNA for the CDR3: TGCGCCAGCAGCAGGGCTCCTTTTGGAAACACCATATATTTT. Amino acid sequence: CASSRAPFGNTIYF.

In its sample, this clone was seen a few times. This chain connects TRBV7-2 to TRBJ2-1; TRBD2 agrees at 7 bases. V lost 1 base to trimming and J lost 8 bases; unmatched junction nucleotides: 8. The CDR3 has 15 amino acids. Germline CDR1 reads SGHTA; CDR2 reads FQGNSA. CDR3 coding DNA: TGTGCCAGCAGCTTAGGGACTAGGAGGACCGATGAGCAGTTCTTC. It codes for CASSLGTRRTDEQFF.

This clone showed up just a few times. The chain joins TRBV19 to TRBJ2-1, with 9 bases that match TRBD1. The CDR3 spans 14 residues. With V trimmed by 8 bases and J by 9 bases, 11 bases remained unmatched. The germline CDR1 and CDR2 sequences are LNHDA and SQIVND (reference sequence). The DNA of the CDR3 is TGTGCCAGTTCATTCCCGGGACAGGGAATTGAGCAGTTCTTC. It specifies CASSFPGQGIEQFF.

The chain has TRBV29-1 and TRBJ2-2; tentative D call: TRBD2 (5 bases). This CDR3 region has 15 residues. The V end was cut by 7 bases, the J end by 1 base, with 16 bases between. The germline V gene has CDR1 SQVTM and CDR2 ANQGSEA. The CDR3 nucleotides read TGCAGCGCAGGCGTGGGAGCGAGGAACACCGGGGAGCTGTTTTTT. Protein product: CSAGVGARNTGELFF.

This sequence joins TRBV4-1 and TRBJ1-2; perhaps TRBD1 as D (5 bases). V lost 2 bases, J lost 4 bases, and 14 bases lay in between. Looked up from germline, CDR1 is MGHRA and CDR2 is YSYEKL. The CDR3 sequence is 15 residues long. The CDR3 sequence is CASSQTDGGGYGYTF. The CDR3 nucleotides are TGCGCCAGCAGCCAAACCGACGGGGGGGGCTATGGCTACACCTTC.

The J gene is TRBJ1-4, the V gene TRBV28; D gene unclear. Germline CDR1 reads MDHEN; CDR2 reads SYDVKM. The germline V and J ends were trimmed by 4 bases and 7 bases, with 10 bases remaining between them. The CDR3 loop spans 13 amino acids. The CDR3 sequence: CASSYRSGEKLFF. The CDR3 DNA follows: TGTGCCAGCAGTTACAGAAGCGGTGAAAAACTGTTTTTT.

The chain employs TRBV10-3 and TRBJ2-3; possible D gene TRBD2, 6 bases. The CDR3 sequence is 14 residues long. Germline V gives CDR1 ENHRY, CDR2 SYGVKD. V was cut by 4 bases and J by 2 bases, with 10 bases left in between. The CDR3 spells CAISGAGLTDTQYF. The CDR3 DNA follows: TGTGCCATCAGTGGAGCGGGCCTCACAGATACGCAGTATTTT.

V and J are TRBV4-1 and TRBJ2-1; 11 nucleotides match TRBD2. V was pared by 2 bases and J by 4 bases, with 4 bases of the junction left unmatched. The CDR3 covers 16 residues. Germline CDR1 is MGHRA and CDR2 is YSYEKL. The CDR3 is CASSQLGTSGYNEQFF. The CDR3 DNA reads TGCGCCAGCAGCCAACTCGGGACTAGCGGATACAATGAGCAGTTCTTC.

The V and J genes are TRBV15 and TRBJ2-7, with 10 bases lining up with TRBD2. There are 16 residues in the CDR3. The V segment lost 0 bases and the J segment 2 bases; nucleotides outside the gene matches: 4. CDR1 and CDR2 (germline): LNHNV, YYDKDF (reference sequence). This CDR3 reads CATSRDWSGGAYEQYF. Written as DNA, the CDR3 is TGTGCCACCAGCAGAGATTGGAGCGGGGGGGCCTACGAGCAGTACTTC.

The chain uses TRBV19 and TRBJ2-1; 10 bases line up with TRBD2. Trimming took 5 bases from V and 2 from J; bases not matched to a gene: 12. This CDR3 is 18 amino acids long. Germline assignment: CDR1 LNHDA and CDR2 SQIVND (reference sequence). CDR3 in amino acids: CASSPGSAGGGAYNEQFF. CDR3 DNA: TGTGCCAGTAGTCCGGGATCAGCGGGAGGGGGGGCCTACAATGAGCAGTTCTTC.

This clone was counted a few times. The V gene is TRBV7-2, the J gene TRBJ2-5, with TRBD2 matching 16 bases. CDR3 length: 17 amino acids. The germline V gene has CDR1 SGHTA and CDR2 FQGNSA. The J segment lost 10 bases and the V segment lost 7 bases, leaving 15 bases of the junction unmatched. The DNA of the CDR3 is TGTGCCAGCAACTCACGATCGGGACTAGCGGGAGGGCAGGACCAGTACTTC. Translation gives CASNSRSGLAGGQDQYF.

The table lists this clone with a few counts. The V gene is TRBV9, the J gene TRBJ2-2; 10 bases are a match to TRBD2. Trimming removed 4 bases from V and 6 bases from J; junction bases left unmatched: 6. This CDR3 region has 15 residues. Germline CDR1 reads SGDLS; CDR2 reads YYNGEE. The CDR3 DNA follows: TGTGCCAGCAGCCAGGCCGGGACTAGCGCCGGGGAGCTGTTTTTT. The encoded protein is CASSQAGTSAGELFF.

V is TRBV19 and J is TRBJ2-7; 10 bases line up with TRBD2. V lost 3 bases to trimming and J lost 3 bases; unmatched junction nucleotides: 5. CDR1 and CDR2 from the germline V gene are LNHDA and SQIVND (reference sequence). This CDR3 is built from 15 residues. CDR3 protein: CASSMGTSDLYEQYF. The CDR3 DNA follows: TGTGCCAGTAGTATGGGGACTAGCGACCTCTACGAGCAGTACTTC. Full variable domain (remainder filled in from reference TRBV19 and TRBJ2-7): DGGITQSPKYLFRKEGQNVTLSCEQNLNHDAMYWYRQDPGQGLRLIYYSQIVNDFQKGDIAEGYSVSREKKESFPLTVTSAQKNPTAFYLCASSMGTSDLYEQYFGPGTRLTVT.